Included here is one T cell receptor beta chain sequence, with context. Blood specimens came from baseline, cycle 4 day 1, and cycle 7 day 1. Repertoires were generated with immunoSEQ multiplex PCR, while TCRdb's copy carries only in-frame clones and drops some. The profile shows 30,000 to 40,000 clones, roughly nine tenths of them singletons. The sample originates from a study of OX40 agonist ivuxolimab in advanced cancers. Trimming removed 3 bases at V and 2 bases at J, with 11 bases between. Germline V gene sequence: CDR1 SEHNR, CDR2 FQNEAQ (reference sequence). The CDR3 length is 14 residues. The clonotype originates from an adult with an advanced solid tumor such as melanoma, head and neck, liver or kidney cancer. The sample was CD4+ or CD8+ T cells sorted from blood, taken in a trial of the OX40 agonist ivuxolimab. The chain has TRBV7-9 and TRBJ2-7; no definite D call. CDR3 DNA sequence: TGTGCCAGCAGCTTTCCAGAGAATCCCTACGAGCAGTACTTC. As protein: CASSFPENPYEQYF.